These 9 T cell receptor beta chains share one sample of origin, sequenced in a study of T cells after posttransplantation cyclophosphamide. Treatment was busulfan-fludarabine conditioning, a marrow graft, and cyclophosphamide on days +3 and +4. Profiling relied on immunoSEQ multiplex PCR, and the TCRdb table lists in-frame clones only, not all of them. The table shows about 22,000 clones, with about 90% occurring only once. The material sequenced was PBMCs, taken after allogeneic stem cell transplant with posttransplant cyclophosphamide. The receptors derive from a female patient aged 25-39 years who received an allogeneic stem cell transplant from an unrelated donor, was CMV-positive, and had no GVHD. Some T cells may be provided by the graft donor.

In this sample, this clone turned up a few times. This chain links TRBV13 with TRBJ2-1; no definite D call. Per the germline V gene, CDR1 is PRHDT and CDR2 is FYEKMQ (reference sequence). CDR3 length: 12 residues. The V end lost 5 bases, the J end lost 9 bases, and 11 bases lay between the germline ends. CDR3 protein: CASSTIASEQFF. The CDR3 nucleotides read TGTGCCAGCAGCACCATAGCTTCTGAGCAGTTCTTC. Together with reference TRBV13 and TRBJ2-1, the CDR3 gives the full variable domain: AAGVIQSPRHLIKEKRETATLKCYPIPRHDTVYWYQQGPGQDPQFLISFYEKMQSDKGSIPDRFSAQQFSDYHSELNMSSLELGDSALYFCASSTIASEQFFGPGTRLTVL.

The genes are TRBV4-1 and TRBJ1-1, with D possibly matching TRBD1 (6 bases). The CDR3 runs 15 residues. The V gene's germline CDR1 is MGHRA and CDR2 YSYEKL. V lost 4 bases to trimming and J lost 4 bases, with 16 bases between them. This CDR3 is CASSLERGKVTEAFF. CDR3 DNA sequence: TGCGCCAGCAGCCTAGAAAGGGGGAAGGTCACTGAAGCTTTCTTT.

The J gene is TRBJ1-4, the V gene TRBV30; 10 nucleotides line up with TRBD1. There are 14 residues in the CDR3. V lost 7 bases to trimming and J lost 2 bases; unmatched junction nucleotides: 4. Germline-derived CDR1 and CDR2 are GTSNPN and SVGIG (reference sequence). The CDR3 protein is CAFSGQGTNEKLFF. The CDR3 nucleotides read TGTGCCTTCTCGGGACAGGGGACTAATGAAAAACTGTTTTTT.

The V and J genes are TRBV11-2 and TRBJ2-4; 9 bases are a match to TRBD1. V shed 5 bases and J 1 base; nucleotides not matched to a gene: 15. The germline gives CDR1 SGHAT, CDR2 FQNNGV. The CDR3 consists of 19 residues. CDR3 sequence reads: CASSEKGQGFGRAKNIQYF. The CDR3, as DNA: TGTGCCAGCAGCGAGAAGGGACAGGGATTCGGACGTGCCAAAAACATTCAGTACTTC.

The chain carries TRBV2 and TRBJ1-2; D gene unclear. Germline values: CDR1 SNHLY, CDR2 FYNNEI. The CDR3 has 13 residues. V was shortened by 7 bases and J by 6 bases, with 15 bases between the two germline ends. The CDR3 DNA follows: TGTGCCAGCACCGGTGAGGAATTTAATGGCTACACCTTC. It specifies CASTGEEFNGYTF.

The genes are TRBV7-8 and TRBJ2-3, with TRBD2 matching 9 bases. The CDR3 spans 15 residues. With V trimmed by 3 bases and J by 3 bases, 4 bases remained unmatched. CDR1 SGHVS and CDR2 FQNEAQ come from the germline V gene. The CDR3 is CASSLRGGATDTQYF. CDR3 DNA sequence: TGTGCCAGCAGCTTGCGCGGGGGGGCAACAGATACGCAGTATTTT.

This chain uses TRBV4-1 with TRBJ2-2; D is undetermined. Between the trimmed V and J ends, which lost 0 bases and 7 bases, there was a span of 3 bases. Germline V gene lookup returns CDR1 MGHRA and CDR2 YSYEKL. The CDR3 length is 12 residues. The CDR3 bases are TGCGCCAGCAGCCAAGACCTCGGGGAGCTGTTTTTT. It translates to CASSQDLGELFF.

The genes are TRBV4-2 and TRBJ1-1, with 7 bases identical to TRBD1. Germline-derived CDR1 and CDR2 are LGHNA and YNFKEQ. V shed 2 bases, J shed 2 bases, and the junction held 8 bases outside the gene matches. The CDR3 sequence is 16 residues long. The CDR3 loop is CASSQPVTGSNTEAFF. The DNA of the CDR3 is TGTGCCAGCAGCCAACCCGTGACAGGGAGTAACACTGAAGCTTTCTTT.

The chain's CDR3 is CASSVFGGNTGELFF. Here the CDR3 DNA reads TGTGCCAGTAGTGTTTTCGGGGGGAACACCGGGGAGCTGTTTTTT. V and J are TRBV19 and TRBJ2-2; possible D gene TRBD2, 6 bases. The V end lost 5 bases, the J end lost 1 base, and 11 bases lay between the germline ends. The CDR3 spans 15 residues. Germline assignment: CDR1 LNHDA and CDR2 SQIVND (reference sequence).